Listed below are T cell receptor beta chains from one sample, sequenced in a study of technical replicates of blood from a handful of donors. Some clones are missing from TCRdb's copy, which holds only in-frame ones; the method was immunoSEQ multiplex PCR. The data show about 13,000 clones, 95% seen once. The sample taken for sequencing was PBMCs. Receptors were obtained from a human donor in good health. Both conserved end residues are part of each CDR3. A D gene is named only where the DNA matches it firmly. Size is stated for part of the rows, as once, few or many counts, or as a class when the clone is expanded.

CDR3 protein: CASSLSQVSYEQYF
CDR3 DNA: TGTGCCAGCAGTTTATCACAGGTTTCCTACGAGCAGTACTTC
D gene: -
clone size: -
V gene: TRBV28
J gene: TRBJ2-7

CDR3 protein: CASSLGLAGNTGELFF
CDR3 DNA: TGTGCCAGCTCACTTGGACTAGCGGGAAACACCGGGGAGCTGTTTTTT
D gene: TRBD2
clone size: -
V gene: TRBV6-6
J gene: TRBJ2-2

CDR3 protein: CASSLRQGQETQYF
CDR3 DNA: TGTGCCAGCAGCCTCCGACAGGGCCAAGAGACCCAGTACTTC
D gene: TRBD1
clone size: -
V gene: TRBV9
J gene: TRBJ2-5

CDR3 protein: CASSYRLGALRETQYF
CDR3 DNA: TGTGCCAGCAGTTACCGGCTGGGGGCCCTTCGGGAGACCCAGTACTTC
D gene: -
clone size: -
V gene: TRBV6-5
J gene: TRBJ2-5

CDR3 protein: CSVEVRGAKNIQYF
CDR3 DNA: TGCAGCGTTGAGGTGCGCGGAGCCAAAAACATTCAGTACTTC
D gene: -
clone size: -
V gene: TRBV29-1
J gene: TRBJ2-4

CDR3 protein: CASGGEPTYEQYF
CDR3 DNA: TGCGCCAGCGGGGGGGAGCCTACCTACGAGCAGTACTTC
D gene: TRBD2
clone size: -
V gene: TRBV10-2
J gene: TRBJ2-7

CDR3 protein: CASTIQGVHTDTQYF
CDR3 DNA: TGTGCCAGCACCATCCAGGGGGTTCACACAGATACGCAGTATTTT
D gene: TRBD1
clone size: -
V gene: TRBV7-8
J gene: TRBJ2-3

CDR3 protein: CASSRPVGSAGDYGYTF
CDR3 DNA: TGTGCCAGCAGCCGTCCTGTAGGGTCGGCAGGGGACTATGGCTACACCTTC
D gene: -
clone size: once
V gene: TRBV28
J gene: TRBJ1-2

CDR3 protein: CAWDPTAGGEKLFF
CDR3 DNA: TGTGCCTGGGACCCGACCGCGGGCGGTGAAAAACTGTTTTTT
D gene: -
clone size: -
V gene: TRBV30
J gene: TRBJ1-4

CDR3 protein: CASSQDQGGYQPQHF
CDR3 DNA: TGCGCCAGCAGCCAAGATCAGGGGGGATATCAGCCCCAGCATTTT
D gene: TRBD1
clone size: -
V gene: TRBV4-1
J gene: TRBJ1-5

CDR3 protein: CASSQTGAGTYEQYF
CDR3 DNA: TGTGCCAGCAGTCAGACAGGAGCGGGGACTTACGAGCAGTACTTC
D gene: -
clone size: -
V gene: TRBV28
J gene: TRBJ2-7

CDR3 protein: CATRGGTVDYGYTF
CDR3 DNA: TGTGCCACCAGAGGAGGGACAGTGGATTATGGCTACACCTTC
D gene: TRBD1
clone size: -
V gene: TRBV19
J gene: TRBJ1-2